Below are 26 T cell receptor beta chains sequenced from a single sample in a study of blood T cells in healthy people across ages. For the second PCR, which ran for roughly 6 to 12 cycles, a sample-barcoded 5' primer and a J-beta primer mix were used. Using its own MiXCR run on the 5' RACE reads, TCRdb lists one record per CDR3 protein. The table records about a million distinct CDR3 sequences, roughly 47% of them present only once. The material sequenced was blood. All receptors derive from a woman aged 60-75 years in good health.

This chain links TRBV7-9 with TRBJ2-3; D uncertain. CDR1 and CDR2 from the germline V gene are SEHNR and FQNEAQ (reference sequence). The ends were cut back, 5 bases at V and 4 bases at J, with 10 bases in the middle. This CDR3 contains 13 residues. In DNA, the CDR3 is TGTGCCAGCAGCATACAATCCGCAGATACGCAGTATTTT. As protein: CASSIQSADTQYF.

The chain joins TRBV4-3 to TRBJ2-2; 11 nucleotides agree with TRBD2. Unmatched junction bases numbered 9, after V lost 0 bases and J lost 3 bases. CDR3 length equals 19 residues. Per germline, CDR1 LGHNA and CDR2 YSLEER. The CDR3: CASSQDLSSGRADTGELFF. The CDR3 DNA reads TGCGCCAGCAGCCAAGATCTTAGTAGCGGGAGGGCCGACACCGGGGAGCTGTTTTTT.

CDR3 nucleotides: TGTGCCAGCAGCCAAGAACGCGGGGGAGGGCTCTACGAGCAGTACTTC. It translates to CASSQERGGGLYEQYF. This sequence joins TRBV4-2 and TRBJ2-7; TRBD2 matches at 7 bases. V gave up 0 bases and J gave up 3 bases; unmatched junction bases: 8. The germline gives CDR1 LGHNA, CDR2 YNFKEQ. This CDR3 is 16 amino acids long.

This clonotype came up many times. This chain connects TRBV29-1 to TRBJ2-7; 7 nucleotides match TRBD1. This CDR3 has 13 amino acids. The V gene's germline CDR1 is SQVTM and CDR2 ANQGSEA. V lost 7 bases to trimming and J lost 3 bases; unmatched junction nucleotides: 9. The CDR3 here is CSGTGTANYEQYF. The CDR3 bases are TGCAGCGGCACCGGGACAGCCAACTACGAGCAGTACTTC.

A few counts support this clonotype. The CDR3 region is CASSYPTSGENYEQYF. The DNA for the CDR3 is TGTGCCAGCAGTTACCCTACTAGCGGGGAAAACTACGAGCAGTACTTC. V and J are TRBV6-2 or TRBV6-3 and TRBJ2-7, with 10 bases lining up with TRBD2. The germline gives CDR1 MNHEY, CDR2 SVGEGT. The CDR3 contains 16 residues. V shed 2 bases, J shed 3 bases, and the junction held 7 bases outside the gene matches.

This rearrangement joins TRBV29-1 to TRBJ2-5, with TRBD1 identical over 10 bases. The germline gives CDR1 SQVTM, CDR2 ANQGSEA. The CDR3 consists of 13 residues. Trimming at V came to 4 bases and at J to 5 bases, leaving 4 bases not matched to a gene. The CDR3 loop is CSVAGTGVETQYF. As DNA, the CDR3 is TGCAGCGTTGCCGGGACAGGGGTGGAGACCCAGTACTTC.

This chain links TRBV7-3 with TRBJ2-7; perhaps TRBD1 as D (6 bases). The CDR3 sequence is 15 residues long. Trimming took 5 bases from V and 0 from J, leaving 14 bases between them. Germline assignment: CDR1 SGHTA and CDR2 FQGTGA. CDR3 protein: CASSQTGQSSYEQYF. The CDR3 DNA sequence: TGTGCCAGCAGCCAAACCGGACAGAGCTCCTACGAGCAGTACTTC.

The rearrangement joins TRBV5-8 to TRBJ2-7; TRBD2 might be the D (6 bases). The CDR3 sequence is 15 residues long. Germline lookup yields CDR1 SGHTS and CDR2 YDEGEE. V gave up 0 bases and J gave up 3 bases, with 13 bases separating them. In nucleotides, the CDR3 is TGTGCCAGCAGCTTGGCTGGGTTGGGAGGCTACGAGCAGTACTTC. This codes for CASSLAGLGGYEQYF.

The chain has TRBV5-1 and TRBJ2-1; TRBD2 matches at 13 bases. This CDR3 has 15 residues. Germline V CDR1 and CDR2: SGHRS, YFSETQ. V trimming: 4 bases; J trimming: 12 bases; junction bases outside the gene matches: 10. CDR3 nucleotide sequence: TGCGCCAGCAGCCCCACTAGCGGGAGGGCTCTAACGCAGTTCTTC. Translation gives CASSPTSGRALTQFF.

Comment on this clonotype: Relative to the germline gene, one junction end is altered; a read error may explain this. This chain links TRBV7-6 with TRBJ2-3; D gene uncertain. Germline V gene sequence: CDR1 SGHVS, CDR2 FNYEAQ. The length of the CDR3 is 18 residues. For the CDR3, the DNA is TGTGCCAACAGCTTAAAAGCCAATTTGGCAACTAGCACAGATACGCAGTATTTT. Its translation: CANSLKANLATSTDTQYF.

V is TRBV6-5 and J is TRBJ1-2, with D perhaps matching TRBD1 (6 bases). This CDR3 is 13 amino acids long. Germline CDR1 reads MNHEY; CDR2 reads SVGAGI. Trimming pared 9 bases from V and 3 bases from J, leaving 14 bases between. CDR3 loop: CASADGQHYGYTF. DNA for the CDR3: TGTGCCAGTGCGGACGGACAGCACTATGGCTACACCTTC.

This clonotype was counted a few times. This chain connects TRBV29-1 to TRBJ1-2, with TRBD1 matching 7 bases. CDR3 length equals 12 residues. The trim removed 6 bases at V and 5 bases at J, leaving 6 bases unmatched. Germline lookup yields CDR1 SQVTM and CDR2 ANQGSEA. The CDR3 loop reads CSVETGKYGYTF. The CDR3 DNA reads as TGCAGCGTGGAGACAGGGAAATATGGCTACACCTTC.

CDR3 DNA sequence: TGTGCCATCAGTGGGTCTGACGGGCGGAATAATGAAAAACTGTTTTTT. Protein sequence: CAISGSDGRNNEKLFF. The rearrangement joins TRBV10-3 to TRBJ1-4; D gene uncertain. Trimming pared 4 bases from V and 4 bases from J, leaving 16 bases between. The CDR3 has 16 amino acids. Germline V gives CDR1 ENHRY, CDR2 SYGVKD.

The chain carries TRBV7-2 and TRBJ2-7, with TRBD1 matching over 8 bases. Germline trimming cut 1 base from V and 5 bases from J; bases unmatched to any gene: 7. This CDR3 region has 15 residues. In germline, CDR1 is SGHTA, CDR2 FQGNSA. The DNA of the CDR3 is TGTGCCAGCAGCTTAGGGACAGGGTGGATCAACGAGCAGTACTTC. This encodes CASSLGTGWINEQYF.

V and J are TRBV11-2 and TRBJ2-3; the match to TRBD2 covers 12 bases. The J segment lost 1 base and the V segment lost 6 bases, leaving 5 bases of the junction unmatched. The CDR3 is made up of 16 amino acids. Germline V gene data show CDR1 as SGHAT and CDR2 as FQNNGV. The CDR3 reads CASRRTSGRRTDTQYF. In DNA, the CDR3 is TGTGCCAGCAGACGAACTAGCGGGAGGCGCACAGATACGCAGTATTTT.

The chain joins TRBV2 to TRBJ1-2; 8 bases map to TRBD1. Germline lookup yields CDR1 SNHLY and CDR2 FYNNEI. The CDR3 is made up of 16 amino acids. Germline trimming cut 3 bases from V and 7 bases from J; bases unmatched to any gene: 13. CDR3 sequence: CASSEKDRDVSGGYTF. CDR3 nucleotides: TGTGCCAGCAGTGAGAAGGACAGGGACGTGTCAGGTGGCTACACCTTC.

J is TRBJ1-5 and V is TRBV6-2 or TRBV6-3; no firm D call. Trimming cost V 7 bases and J 5 bases, with 15 bases left between them. Germline values: CDR1 MNHEY, CDR2 SVGEGT. This CDR3 spans 14 amino acids. The DNA of the CDR3 is TGTGCCAGCAACAACGGAGGAGGTTATCAGCCCCAGCATTTT. It codes for CASNNGGGYQPQHF.

The rearrangement uses TRBV12-3 or TRBV12-4 and TRBJ2-1; TRBD2 matches at 9 bases. V shed 3 bases and J 7 bases; nucleotides not matched to a gene: 4. The CDR3 extends over 14 amino acids. DNA for the CDR3: TGTGCCAGCAGTTTCAGTAGCGGGAGTAATGAGCAGTTCTTC. Encoded protein: CASSFSSGSNEQFF.

The sample holds a few counts of this clonotype. The chain employs TRBV29-1 and TRBJ2-4; 7 bases fit TRBD2. CDR1 and CDR2 from the germline V gene are SQVTM and ANQGSEA. This CDR3 spans 14 amino acids. V shed 4 bases and J 9 bases; nucleotides not matched to a gene: 12. CDR3 coding DNA: TGCAGCGTTGGAGGCGGGGGACCGGGGATCATTCAGTACTTC. Residues: CSVGGGGPGIIQYF. The entire variable domain, with the rest obtained from reference TRBV29-1 and TRBJ2-4, is as follows: SAVISQKPSRDICQRGTSLTIQCQVDSQVTMMFWYRQQPGQSLTLIATANQGSEATYESGFVIDKFPISRPNLTFSTLTVSNMSPEDSSIYLCSVGGGGPGIIQYFGAGTRLSVL.

For the CDR3, the DNA is TGCAGCGTTGAAGAAGGCCGGGGAATGGTTACAGATACGCAGTATTTT. Its protein is CSVEEGRGMVTDTQYF. The J gene is TRBJ2-3, the V gene TRBV29-1; a possible D gene is TRBD2 (5 bases). The CDR3 is made up of 16 amino acids. CDR1 is SQVTM, CDR2 ANQGSEA, per germline. V gave up 0 bases and J gave up 3 bases, with 16 bases separating them.

This chain connects TRBV6-1 to TRBJ2-2; D tentatively fits TRBD1 or TRBD2 (6 bases each). Germline CDR1 is MNHNS and CDR2 is SASEGT. Trimming pared 10 bases from V and 3 bases from J, leaving 18 bases between. This CDR3 contains 15 residues. CDR3 coding DNA: TGTGCCACTAGGGCCCCGGGGGCGTACACCGGGGAGCTGTTTTTT. Residues: CATRAPGAYTGELFF.

The chain couples TRBV11-2 to TRBJ2-7; 9 bases align to TRBD2. This CDR3 spans 14 amino acids. V lost 0 bases, J lost 10 bases, and 7 bases stayed unmatched. Germline loops: CDR1 SGHAT, CDR2 FQNNGV. CDR3 sequence: CASSLDIAGVTQYF. The CDR3 DNA is TGTGCCAGCAGCTTAGACATAGCGGGAGTAACCCAGTACTTC.

CDR3 residues: CASSLNFRETQYF. In DNA form, the CDR3 reads TGTGCCAGCAGTTTGAACTTTCGAGAGACCCAGTACTTC. J is TRBJ2-4 and V is TRBV28; no clear D gene. Near its end, the DNA agrees better with TRBJ2-5, so the J call may be wrong. The germline gives CDR1 MDHEN, CDR2 SYDVKM. The CDR3 has 13 amino acids.

Ten or more counts support this clonotype. The chain has TRBV3-1 and TRBJ2-5; 8 bases fit TRBD2. The CDR3 length is 16 residues. V shed 4 bases and J 0 bases; nucleotides not matched to a gene: 7. CDR1 and CDR2 (germline): LGHDT, YNNKEL (reference sequence). The CDR3 reads CASSLTGTSYQETQYF. The CDR3 DNA reads as TGTGCCAGCAGCCTCACCGGGACTAGTTACCAAGAGACCCAGTACTTC.

The V call is TRBV7-3, the J call TRBJ2-1, with D unclear. This CDR3 region has 15 residues. V was cut by 5 bases and J by 2 bases, with 13 bases left in between. Germline-derived CDR1 and CDR2 are SGHTA and FQGTGA. CDR3 nucleotides: TGTGCCAGCAGCGCCAACCCCGGACCCTACAATGAGCAGTTCTTC. This encodes CASSANPGPYNEQFF. The whole variable domain, filled in from reference TRBV7-3 and TRBJ2-1, reads GAGVSQTPSNKVTEKGKYVELRCDPISGHTALYWYRQSLGQGPEFLIYFQGTGAADDSGLPNDRFFAVRPEGSVSTLKIQRTERGDSAVYLCASSANPGPYNEQFFGPGTRLTVL.

The rearrangement joins TRBV7-9 to TRBJ2-3; TRBD1 might be the D (6 bases). V lost 3 bases and J lost 0, with 22 bases in between. Germline CDR1 reads SEHNR; CDR2 reads FQNEAQ (reference sequence). CDR3 length: 19 amino acids. CDR3 bases: TGTGCCAGCAGCTTCACCAGGGGCCTGGGAGTTCGCAGCACAGATACGCAGTATTTT. Protein: CASSFTRGLGVRSTDTQYF. Drawing the rest from reference TRBV7-9 and TRBJ2-3, the complete variable domain is DTGVSQNPRHKITKRGQNVTFRCDPISEHNRLYWYRQTLGQGPEFLTYFQNEAQLEKSRLLSDRFSAERPKGSFSTLEIQRTEQGDSAMYLCASSFTRGLGVRSTDTQYFGPGTRLTVL.